This TCR beta chain is drawn from a study of OX40 agonist ivuxolimab in advanced cancers. About the full investigation: Ivuxolimab was an agonistic, fully human IgG2 monoclonal antibody directed against OX40 (CD134), a costimulatory receptor. Intravenous ivuxolimab was administered to patients every 2 weeks at six dose levels: 0.01, 0.1, 0.3, 1.5, 3 and 10 mg/kg. Among the roughly 50 dose-escalation patients, around 19 had hepatocellular carcinoma, some 15 melanoma, 9 renal cell carcinoma and 9 head and neck cancer. In the dose-escalation cohort, 82.7% of patients were male, and the mean age was roughly 60 years, with a range of 23 to 79. Prior anti-PD-1, anti-PD-L1 or anti-CTLA-4 therapy was permitted, and checkpoint inhibitors had been received by 30% to 40% of dose-escalation patients. Partial responses were achieved by three dose-escalation patients, of whom one had hepatocellular carcinoma and two had cutaneous melanoma. Peripheral TCRbeta sequencing was intended to test whether TCR sequence diversity was altered and clonal T-cell expansion was caused by ivuxolimab. The monotherapy dose-escalation portion (N = 52 patients) of the phase I ivuxolimab trial is reported in the paper. The full study reports these points: Low levels of normalized T-cell clonal expansion were also seen in some patients who did not respond. Partial responders in the 0.1-3.0 mg/kg groups had among the lowest normalized peripheral clonal expansion, especially among CD8+ T cells. The antigen specificity of the peripheral T cells that underwent clonal expansion was not determined. At doses of 0.1 to 3.0 mg/kg, clonal expansion of both CD4+ and CD8+ blood T cells was observed from baseline to week 6. On average, CD8+ T cells showed more expanded clones than CD4+ T cells after ivuxolimab.

Concerning this clone: No antigen is known for it. No much larger clone is present one base from it, and per-base qualities are unavailable. This CDR3 is also generated by other DNA sequences in the sample.

Genomic DNA was isolated from the sorted cells so that the TCRbeta CDR3 region could be sequenced. TCRbeta CDR3 regions were sequenced using the immunoSEQ Assay. TCRdb carries this immuneACCESS record with in-frame sequences only. Its versions omit some clonotypes, under half of them owing to an unresolved V gene in the studies checked, with the rest unexplained. In this sample the table shows some 83,000 clones, 93% of which occur a single time. About 6.6% of the sample is taken by the ten largest. Patients with a history of autoimmune disease or receiving systemic immunosuppression were excluded from the trial. Peripheral blood for TCR sequencing was collected from all dose cohorts at baseline, on cycle 4 day 1, and on cycle 7 day 1. The samples were taken from a phase I, first-in-human, multicenter, open-label dose-escalation trial of ivuxolimab. The trial enrolled adults with locally advanced or metastatic head and neck squamous cell, hepatocellular, melanoma or renal cell carcinoma. Before TCR sequencing, CD4+ T cells and CD8+ T cells were sorted from peripheral blood as separate populations.

V was cut back by 0 bases and J by 8 bases, leaving a gap of 13 bases between them. CDR3 length: 14 amino acids, cysteine to phenylalanine. The CDR3 DNA has 42 bases and is translated from base 1. CDR1 and CDR2, per the germline V gene (reference sequence), are PRHDT and FYEKMQ. The specimen comprised CD4+ or CD8+ T cells sorted from blood, sampled in a trial of the OX40 agonist ivuxolimab. The TCR originated in an adult with an advanced solid tumor such as melanoma, head and neck, liver or kidney cancer. The rearrangement joined TRBV13 to TRBJ1-2; no D segment can be confidently identified. The DNA is TGTGCCAGCAGCTTAGGCTGGTCCCCTGAGGGCTACACCTTC. The encoded protein is CASSLGWSPEGYTF.